The text below deals with one TCR beta chain. Its antigen is unidentified. From PBMCs, CD4+ and CD8+ T cells were sorted. This entry belongs to a study of CD8+ T cells in alopecia areata. Study outcomes and limitations: Elevated clonality characterized lesional scalp relative to normal scalp, particularly in alopecia totalis/universalis. When scalp samples are sequenced, resident alphabeta T cells of normal skin are also captured.

This CDR3 comprises 15 residues. V was pared by 5 bases and J by 5 bases, with 17 bases between. CDR1 and CDR2 from the germline V gene are SGHRS and YFSETQ. cDNA reverse transcribed from extracted RNA served as the sequencing template. The assay was immunoSEQ multiplex PCR, and TCRdb's table has in-frame clones only and misses some. Of about 150,000 clones in the sample, more than 55% are singletons; the top ten hold 30% to 45%. The J gene is TRBJ2-1, the V gene TRBV5-1; D may match TRBD1 or TRBD2 (5 bases each). Sequenced sample: CD8+ T cells sorted from blood. This clonotype was sampled from a human donor in good health. CDR3 amino acids: CASRNIRGSHNEQFF. Written as DNA, the CDR3 is TGCGCCAGCAGGAATATACGGGGCAGCCACAATGAGCAGTTCTTC.